The 30 T cell receptor beta chains below all came from one sample that was sequenced in a study of blood T cell repertoires in COVID-19. Clones were sequenced by immunoSEQ multiplex PCR, and TCRdb holds only the in-frame ones, with some missing. This table has about 280,000 clones, just under 90% appearing once. Input material: PBMCs or T cells enriched from blood (not recorded which). Receptors were obtained from a woman aged 60-70 years who had recovered from COVID-19.

The J gene is TRBJ2-2, the V gene TRBV5-1, with 9 bases aligning to TRBD2. The CDR3 covers 14 residues. Germline V gives CDR1 SGHRS, CDR2 YFSETQ. Unmatched junction bases numbered 3, after V lost 3 bases and J lost 6 bases. The CDR3 sequence: CASSSASGAGELFF. CDR3 coding DNA: TGCGCCAGCAGCTCGGCTAGCGGGGCCGGGGAGCTGTTTTTT.

On this clone: At one boundary the junction diverges from the germline segment, which might be a read error. The chain is built from TRBV11-2 and TRBJ1-3; 10 bases are shared with TRBD1. CDR3 size: 12 residues. CDR1 SGHAT and CDR2 FQNNGV come from the germline V gene. The CDR3 DNA is TGTGCCAGCAGCCGTGACAGGGGGCATCGTAATTTT. It specifies CASSRDRGHRNF.

The chain recombines TRBV10-1 with TRBJ2-7; a weak D match, TRBD2 (6 bases). This CDR3 has 14 residues. Germline values: CDR1 WNHNN, CDR2 SYGVQD (reference sequence). The V and J ends lost 3 bases and 4 bases respectively, with 13 bases between them. CDR3 in DNA: TGCGCCAGCAGTGACGGGGGACGAGGGTACGAGCAGTACTTC. Protein: CASSDGGRGYEQYF.

This clone was recorded once. The V gene is TRBV11-1, the J gene TRBJ2-1, with TRBD2 matching 10 bases. Germline trimming cut 1 base from V and 7 bases from J; bases unmatched to any gene: 7. From germline, CDR1 is SGHAT and CDR2 FQDESV (reference sequence). The CDR3 length is 16 residues. CDR3 sequence: CASSLVSGRAWNEQFF. The CDR3 nucleotides are TGTGCCAGCAGCTTAGTAAGCGGGAGGGCCTGGAATGAGCAGTTCTTC.

The chain joins TRBV19 to TRBJ2-5; 9 nucleotides match TRBD2. CDR3 length: 12 amino acids. CDR1 LNHDA and CDR2 SQIVND come from the germline V gene (reference sequence). With 6 bases clipped from V and 9 bases from J, the junction kept 5 bases outside the gene matches. For the CDR3, the DNA is TGTGCCAGTAGCCCCGGGACTAGCCCCCAGTACTTC. Translated, it gives CASSPGTSPQYF. Filled out from reference TRBV19 and TRBJ2-5, the complete variable domain reads DGGITQSPKYLFRKEGQNVTLSCEQNLNHDAMYWYRQDPGQGLRLIYYSQIVNDFQKGDIAEGYSVSREKKESFPLTVTSAQKNPTAFYLCASSPGTSPQYFGPGTRLLVL.

The V and J genes are TRBV11-3 and TRBJ1-1, with D unclear. V shed 3 bases and J shed 2 bases, with 7 bases lying between them. The V gene's germline CDR1 is SGHNT and CDR2 YENEEA. The CDR3 consists of 13 residues. The CDR3 sequence: CASSLRINTEAFF. Here the CDR3 DNA reads TGTGCCAGCAGCTTGAGGATAAACACTGAAGCTTTCTTT.

This chain uses TRBV19 with TRBJ1-5; 9 bases fit TRBD1. The CDR3 is 13 amino acids. The germline V gene has CDR1 LNHDA and CDR2 SQIVND (reference sequence). V lost 9 bases to trimming and J lost 7 bases; unmatched junction nucleotides: 7. The CDR3 nucleotides read TGTGCCAGCCGACCGGACAGGGGCCAGCCCCAGCATTTT. This translates into CASRPDRGQPQHF.

The chain uses TRBV12-3 or TRBV12-4 and TRBJ1-4; D perhaps matches TRBD1 (5 bases). Trimming pared 5 bases from V and 8 bases from J, leaving 12 bases between. The CDR3 spans 13 residues. CDR3 amino acids: CASSRGEGEKLFF. The CDR3 coding sequence is TGTGCCAGCAGTCGGGGGGAGGGGGAAAAACTGTTTTTT.

J is TRBJ2-1 and V is TRBV11-3; D may be TRBD2 (6 bases). Germline V gives CDR1 SGHNT, CDR2 YENEEA. V was trimmed by 6 bases and J by 4 bases, leaving 19 bases between them. This CDR3 is 16 amino acids long. The CDR3 sequence: CASSSYRRELYNEQFF. The DNA of the CDR3 is TGTGCCAGCAGTTCCTACAGGAGGGAACTATACAATGAGCAGTTCTTC.

This chain joins TRBV19 and TRBJ1-2; TRBD1 matches at 11 bases. Per the germline V gene, CDR1 is LNHDA and CDR2 is SQIVND (reference sequence). After removal of 10 bases from V and 4 bases from J, the junction contained 5 bases not matched to a gene. This CDR3 is built from 13 residues. CDR3 nucleotides: TGTGCCACCCAGGACAGGGGGCTCTATGGCTACACCTTC. This gives the protein CATQDRGLYGYTF.

The J gene is TRBJ1-2, the V gene TRBV3-1 (or the pseudogene TRBV3-2); 9 nucleotides match TRBD1. Germline lookup yields CDR1 LGHDT and CDR2 YNNKEL (reference sequence). The junction had 11 bases not matched to a gene; V was cut back by 4 bases and J by 8 bases. The CDR3 is made up of 15 amino acids. The chain's CDR3 is CASSRRDRDEGGYTF. DNA for the CDR3: TGTGCCAGCAGCCGCCGGGACAGGGATGAGGGGGGCTACACCTTC.

The genes are TRBV25-1 and TRBJ2-5; D remains ambiguous. V lost 1 base, J lost 4 bases, and 7 bases lay in between. CDR1 and CDR2 (germline): MGHDK, SYGVNS. The CDR3 length is 13 residues. CDR3 nucleotide sequence: TGTGCCAGCAGTGAATCTACGGGAGAGACCCAGTACTTC. Protein sequence: CASSESTGETQYF.

This chain uses TRBV12-3 or TRBV12-4 with TRBJ1-2; D uncertain. The CDR3 is made up of 10 amino acids. Deletions cut 5 bases from V and 4 bases from J, with 2 bases between. The CDR3 is CASSLYGYTF. In DNA, the CDR3 is TGTGCCAGCAGTCTCTATGGCTACACCTTC.

The chain recombines TRBV3-1 (or the pseudogene TRBV3-2) with TRBJ2-2; 15 bases fit TRBD2. From germline, CDR1 is LGHDT and CDR2 YNNKEL (reference sequence). The junction had 5 bases not matched to a gene; V was cut back by 4 bases and J by 5 bases. The CDR3 has 17 amino acids. CDR3 loop: CASSPRGTSGGTGELFF. The DNA for the CDR3 is TGTGCCAGCAGCCCCAGGGGGACTAGCGGGGGGACCGGGGAGCTGTTTTTT.

The rearrangement uses TRBV18 and TRBJ1-4; D is unresolved. The germline CDR1 and CDR2 sequences are KGHSH and LQKENI. Trimming took off 3 bases at V and 7 bases at J, with 15 bases between the two ends. This CDR3 is 15 amino acids long. CDR3 region: CASSPASLGGEKLFF. The DNA of the CDR3 is TGTGCCAGCTCACCCGCCAGTCTGGGAGGTGAAAAACTGTTTTTT.

V is TRBV30 and J is TRBJ1-1, with a weak D call TRBD1 (5 bases). The CDR3 is made up of 13 amino acids. From germline, CDR1 is GTSNPN and CDR2 SVGIG (reference sequence). V lost 6 bases to trimming and J lost 0 bases, with 11 bases between them. The CDR3 bases are TGTGCCTGTCTTGGGGGGATGAACACTGAAGCTTTCTTT. Translating gives CACLGGMNTEAFF.

V is TRBV5-1 and J is TRBJ1-5, with 8 bases matching TRBD1. From germline, CDR1 is SGHRS and CDR2 YFSETQ. This CDR3 region has 18 residues. Germline trimming cut 4 bases from V and 2 bases from J; bases unmatched to any gene: 14. Written as DNA, the CDR3 is TGCGCCAGCAGCCCTGCCGAGGTTGGACAGGGTGGCAATCAGCCCCAGCATTTT. Encoded protein: CASSPAEVGQGGNQPQHF.

The V call is TRBV28, the J call TRBJ1-3; TRBD1 is a possible D gene (6 bases). The germline CDR1 and CDR2 sequences are MDHEN and SYDVKM. Deletions cut 3 bases from V and 0 bases from J, with 12 bases between. CDR3 length equals 16 residues. CDR3 in amino acids: CASSLWQGTSGNTIYF. The CDR3 nucleotides read TGTGCCAGCAGTTTGTGGCAGGGGACCTCTGGAAACACCATATATTTT.

Comment on this clone: Other DNA sequences from this sample encode an identical CDR3 as well. The genes are TRBV7-2 and TRBJ2-7; D is unclear. Germline V gene lookup returns CDR1 SGHTA and CDR2 FQGNSA. The V end lost 3 bases, the J end lost 0 bases, and 6 bases lay between the germline ends. The CDR3 is 13 residues long. The CDR3 sequence: CASSFSSSYEQYF. CDR3 DNA sequence: TGTGCCAGCAGCTTTTCGAGCTCCTACGAGCAGTACTTC. The full variable domain, rest sourced from reference TRBV7-2 and TRBJ2-7, is GAGVSQSPSNKVTEKGKDVELRCDPISGHTALYWYRQSLGQGLEFLIYFQGNSAPDKSGLPSDRFSAERTGGSVSTLTIQRTQQEDSAVYLCASSFSSSYEQYFGPGTRLTVT.

This chain joins TRBV19 and TRBJ2-5; the D is unclear. CDR1 is LNHDA and CDR2 is SQIVND in the germline V gene (reference sequence). The CDR3 length is 12 residues. V lost 4 bases and J 5 bases, leaving 8 bases between the germline ends. The DNA for the CDR3 is TGTGCCAGTAGTAATTCCATGGAGACCCAGTACTTC. Translated, it gives CASSNSMETQYF.

The gene calls are TRBV19 and TRBJ2-7; D call uncertain. The CDR3 covers 12 residues. Trimming shortened V by 3 bases and J by 3 bases, and 6 bases separated the two germline ends. Germline-derived CDR1 and CDR2 are LNHDA and SQIVND (reference sequence). The CDR3 nucleotides are TGTGCCAGTAGTATTTTGAGCTACGAGCAGTACTTC. This encodes CASSILSYEQYF. Full variable domain (missing parts from reference TRBV19 and TRBJ2-7): DGGITQSPKYLFRKEGQNVTLSCEQNLNHDAMYWYRQDPGQGLRLIYYSQIVNDFQKGDIAEGYSVSREKKESFPLTVTSAQKNPTAFYLCASSILSYEQYFGPGTRLTVT.

The CDR3: CASSRPPGLAAYEQYF. The CDR3 nucleotides are TGTGCCAGCAGTCGACCCCCGGGACTAGCGGCCTACGAGCAGTACTTC. J is TRBJ2-7 and V is TRBV27, with TRBD2 matching 11 bases. V lost 5 bases, J lost 2 bases, and 8 bases stayed unmatched. Germline V CDR1 and CDR2: MNHEY, SMNVEV (reference sequence). The CDR3 is 16 amino acids.

This rearrangement joins TRBV5-6 to TRBJ2-3, with 12 bases that match TRBD2. J was trimmed by 11 bases and V by 4 bases; bases with no gene match: 11. Per the germline V gene, CDR1 is SGHDT and CDR2 is YYEEEE. The CDR3 spans 15 residues. CDR3 region: CASSILAGGAGGQYF. The CDR3 DNA is TGTGCCAGCAGCATACTAGCGGGAGGTGCCGGGGGGCAGTATTTT.

This clone has a single count. The V gene is TRBV5-1, the J gene TRBJ1-2, with TRBD1 matching over 7 bases. Trimming cost V 4 bases and J 7 bases; bases outside gene matches: 13. The CDR3 is 15 amino acids. CDR1 and CDR2 from the germline V gene are SGHRS and YFSETQ. CDR3 amino acids: CASSDLRDSTSGYTF. The CDR3 nucleotides are TGCGCCAGCAGCGATCTCCGGGACAGCACCTCTGGCTACACCTTC.

J is TRBJ1-2 and V is TRBV4-1; TRBD1 might be the D (5 bases). The CDR3 runs to 14 residues. Trimming shortened V by 0 bases and J by 7 bases, and 12 bases separated the two germline ends. Per the germline V gene, CDR1 is MGHRA and CDR2 is YSYEKL. Here the CDR3 DNA reads TGCGCCAGCAGCCAAGATTTGCAGGGTGGTGGCTACACCTTC. Protein: CASSQDLQGGGYTF.

The chain combines TRBV12-3 or TRBV12-4 with TRBJ2-7, with 7 nucleotides matching TRBD1. The CDR3 is 13 amino acids. J lost 6 bases, V lost 1 base, and 3 bases had no gene match. The CDR3 here is CASSLGTGAEQYF. CDR3 bases: TGTGCCAGCAGTTTAGGTACAGGGGCCGAGCAGTACTTC.

The rearrangement links TRBV7-2 to TRBJ2-5; the D is unclear. This CDR3 has 15 residues. In germline, CDR1 is SGHTA, CDR2 FQGNSA. V was pared by 5 bases and J by 5 bases, with 18 bases between. CDR3 sequence reads: CASSRGPVYGETQYF. The CDR3 nucleotides read TGTGCCAGCAGCCGCGGTCCCGTATACGGGGAGACCCAGTACTTC.

A remark on this clone: A read error may produce the germline difference seen at one junction end. The J gene is TRBJ1-2, the V gene TRBV5-1, with unresolved D. CDR3 size: 14 residues. Germline V gives CDR1 SGHRS, CDR2 YFSETQ. CDR3 amino acids: CASSLESEGFGYTF. The CDR3 DNA is TGCGCTAGCAGCTTGGAGTCCGAGGGCTTTGGCTACACCTTC.

This clone was seen a single time. The chain joins TRBV6-5 to TRBJ1-4; weak D call: TRBD1 (6 bases). Germline CDR1 MNHEY, CDR2 SVGAGI. The germline V and J ends were trimmed by 8 bases and 4 bases, with 17 bases remaining between them. The CDR3 totals 15 residues. CDR3 sequence reads: CASGPAGGINEKLFF. The CDR3 DNA sequence: TGTGCCAGCGGGCCCGCTGGGGGCATTAATGAAAAACTGTTTTTT.

This chain uses TRBV9 with TRBJ2-1, with D perhaps matching TRBD1 (5 bases). This CDR3 has 14 residues. Germline CDR1 and CDR2: SGDLS and YYNGEE. Between the trimmed V and J ends, which lost 4 bases and 5 bases, there was a span of 13 bases. This CDR3 is CASSLSTDDNEQFF. DNA of the CDR3: TGTGCCAGCAGCCTCTCGACAGACGACAATGAGCAGTTCTTC. The variable domain in full, with the rest retrieved from reference TRBV9 and TRBJ2-1, is DSGVTQTPKHLITATGQRVTLRCSPRSGDLSVYWYQQSLDQGLQFLIQYYNGEERAKGNILERFSAQQFPDLHSELNLSSLELGDSALYFCASSLSTDDNEQFFGPGTRLTVL.